Reported below is one T cell receptor beta chain. The antigen remains unidentified. The sample is drawn from a study of T cells in Graves' hyperthyroidism and ophthalmopathy. Germline V gives CDR1 LNHDA, CDR2 SQIVND (reference sequence). With 4 bases removed from V and 4 bases from J, the gap between germline ends came to 13 bases. CDR3 length: 15 amino acids. Stable disease denoted Graves' hyperthyroidism without ophthalmopathy progression within 18 months. Using around 10 ml of fresh peripheral blood, PBMCs were prepared. RNA transcripts provided the source from which TCR beta CDR3 regions were amplified. HTBI primers were employed in a first-round RT-PCR of the TCR CDR3. One entry per CDR3 protein results from TCRdb running MiXCR on the multiplex PCR reads. This table has about 590,000 distinct CDR3 sequences, roughly 14% appearing once. General study findings and limits: In validation, the model predicted ophthalmopathy. These predictions came a median about 6 months before onset.

The TCR comes from a woman aged 25 to 45 with Graves' hyperthyroidism. The sequenced material came from blood. The J gene is TRBJ1-4, the V gene TRBV19, with D tentatively TRBD1 (5 bases). CDR3 sequence (DNA): TGTGCCAGTAGTACCTACGGGGACTTTAATGAAAAACTGTTTTTT. Protein: CASSTYGDFNEKLFF.